Here is one T cell receptor beta chain with its context. Its antigen is unidentified. This could be a read error, since a much larger clone is one nucleotide away. The sample originates from a study of blood T cells in healthy people across ages. With a J-beta primer mix and a sample-barcoded 5' primer, a second PCR ran 7 to 11 cycles. One entry per CDR3 protein results from TCRdb running MiXCR on the 5' RACE reads. The sample shows 1.5 million to 2 million distinct CDR3 sequences, over 25% of them seen only once. The CDR3 totals 14 residues. Germline lookup yields CDR1 MNHEY and CDR2 SVGAGI. Trimming stripped 8 bases from V and 6 bases from J, with 17 bases between. Notes on the study in general: Per-million-T-cell TCR beta diversity fell roughly linearly with age.

The extraction recovered at least 5 micrograms of total RNA per sample. This clonotype was obtained from a woman aged 25 to 39 in good health. Sample: blood. This sequence joins TRBV6-5 and TRBJ2-1; possibly TRBD1 or TRBD2 for D (5 bases each). In DNA, the CDR3 is TGTGCCAGCGGCCCTACCGGGACCCTCAATGAGCAGTTCTTC. Translated, it gives CASGPTGTLNEQFF.